Below are 9 T cell receptor beta chains sequenced from a single sample in a study of cytomegalovirus exposure and HLA in healthy donors. Both 60 Vbeta primers and 13 Jbeta primers went into the PCR. TCRdb's table, derived via immunoSEQ multiplex PCR, lists solely in-frame clones and lacks some. The sample has some 170,000 clones, 55% to 75% seen once. The source material was PBMCs. The receptors stem from a human donor in good health.

J is TRBJ2-7 and V is TRBV5-6; D possibly corresponds to TRBD1 (6 bases). With 4 bases removed from V and 1 base from J, the gap between germline ends came to 9 bases. This CDR3 comprises 13 residues. In germline, CDR1 is SGHDT, CDR2 YYEEEE. This CDR3 reads CASSDRFSYEQYF. In DNA, the CDR3 is TGTGCCAGCAGCGACAGGTTTTCCTACGAGCAGTACTTC.

CDR3 sequence reads: CASSPTTGNNEKLFF. The DNA of the CDR3 is TGTGCCAGCTCACCTACGACAGGAAATAATGAAAAACTGTTTTTT. This chain uses TRBV18 with TRBJ1-4; weak D call: TRBD1 (6 bases). Germline V gene lookup returns CDR1 KGHSH and CDR2 LQKENI. Trimming cost V 3 bases and J 4 bases, with 12 bases left between them. This CDR3 is built from 15 residues.

V usage is TRBV19 and J usage is TRBJ2-2; D is possibly TRBD1 (8 bases). This CDR3 comprises 15 residues. Between the trimmed V and J ends, which lost 5 bases and 6 bases, there was a span of 16 bases. Germline V gene data show CDR1 as LNHDA and CDR2 as SQIVND (reference sequence). This CDR3 reads CASSATGGGSGELFF. As DNA, the CDR3 is TGTGCCAGTAGTGCCACAGGGGGAGGGTCCGGGGAGCTGTTTTTT.

The chain uses TRBV14 and TRBJ2-3, with D tentatively TRBD2 (6 bases). V shed 0 bases and J shed 2 bases, with 21 bases lying between them. The CDR3 has 19 residues. Germline CDR1 and CDR2: SGHDN and FVKESK. CDR3 nucleotide sequence: TGTGCCAGCAGCCAAGAAATGGACTCGCGGGGTGCCTACACAGATACGCAGTATTTT. Translated, it gives CASSQEMDSRGAYTDTQYF.

The chain has TRBV7-3 and TRBJ1-5; D remains unclear. Germline V lookup: CDR1 SGHTA, CDR2 FQGTGA. Trimming pared 10 bases from V and 7 bases from J, leaving 20 bases between. This CDR3 is 14 amino acids long. CDR3 amino acids: CATLPPATGQPQHF. The CDR3 DNA follows: TGTGCCACCTTACCTCCAGCAACCGGGCAGCCCCAGCATTTT.

This clone was seen a few times. The chain combines TRBV30 with TRBJ1-5, with a possible D match to TRBD1 (6 bases). Germline CDR1 and CDR2: GTSNPN and SVGIG (reference sequence). The V end lost 0 bases, the J end lost 0 bases, and 12 bases lay between the germline ends. The CDR3 covers 16 residues. The CDR3 DNA reads TGTGCCTGGAGTGTAGGGGGAGGGGATAGCAATCAGCCCCAGCATTTT. Translating gives CAWSVGGGDSNQPQHF. Supplemented by reference TRBV30 and TRBJ1-5, the full variable domain reads SQTIHQWPATLVQPVGSPLSLECTVEGTSNPNLYWYRQAAGRGLQLLFYSVGIGQISSEVPQNLSASRPQDRQFILSSKKLLLSDSGFYLCAWSVGGGDSNQPQHFGDGTRLSIL.

In regard to this clone: The junction departs from the called germline gene at one end, perhaps through a read error. The rearrangement joins TRBV7-7 to TRBJ1-6; D gene ambiguous. Germline assignment: CDR1 SSHAT and CDR2 FNYEAQ (reference sequence). The CDR3 runs to 13 residues. DNA of the CDR3: TGTGCTAGCAGCAAAGAGCGGGGTTCACCCCTCCACTTT. Its protein is CASSKERGSPLHF.

The rearrangement uses TRBV4-1 and TRBJ1-4; TRBD1 matches at 7 bases. Trimming took 0 bases from V and 4 from J; bases not matched to a gene: 5. Germline V CDR1 and CDR2: MGHRA, YSYEKL. The CDR3 sequence is 16 residues long. CDR3 nucleotide sequence: TGCGCCAGCAGCCAAGATCCAGGGGGGATTAATGAAAAACTGTTTTTT. Protein sequence: CASSQDPGGINEKLFF.

A word on this clone: With a far larger clone one base away, a read error is the likely cause. At the DNA level, this CDR3 is encoded by other sequences in the same sample as well. The chain joins TRBV5-6 to TRBJ2-5; D is possibly TRBD1 (6 bases). CDR1 SGHDT and CDR2 YYEEEE come from the germline V gene. The CDR3 contains 13 residues. The V and J ends lost 0 bases and 4 bases respectively, with 7 bases between them. CDR3 loop: CASSLARGETQYF. CDR3 sequence (DNA): TGTGCCAGCAGCTTGGCCAGGGGAGAGACCCAGTACTTC.